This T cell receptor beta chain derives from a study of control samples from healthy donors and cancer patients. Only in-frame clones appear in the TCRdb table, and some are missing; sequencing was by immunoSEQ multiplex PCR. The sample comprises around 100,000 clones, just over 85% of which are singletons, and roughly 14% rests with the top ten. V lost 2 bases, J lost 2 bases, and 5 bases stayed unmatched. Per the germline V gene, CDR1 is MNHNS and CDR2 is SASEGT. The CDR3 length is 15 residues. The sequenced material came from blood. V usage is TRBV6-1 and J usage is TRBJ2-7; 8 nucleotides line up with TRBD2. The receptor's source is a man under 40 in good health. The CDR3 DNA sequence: TGTGCCAGCAGTGAATTTAGCGGGGTTACCTACGAGCAGTACTTC. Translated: CASSEFSGVTYEQYF.